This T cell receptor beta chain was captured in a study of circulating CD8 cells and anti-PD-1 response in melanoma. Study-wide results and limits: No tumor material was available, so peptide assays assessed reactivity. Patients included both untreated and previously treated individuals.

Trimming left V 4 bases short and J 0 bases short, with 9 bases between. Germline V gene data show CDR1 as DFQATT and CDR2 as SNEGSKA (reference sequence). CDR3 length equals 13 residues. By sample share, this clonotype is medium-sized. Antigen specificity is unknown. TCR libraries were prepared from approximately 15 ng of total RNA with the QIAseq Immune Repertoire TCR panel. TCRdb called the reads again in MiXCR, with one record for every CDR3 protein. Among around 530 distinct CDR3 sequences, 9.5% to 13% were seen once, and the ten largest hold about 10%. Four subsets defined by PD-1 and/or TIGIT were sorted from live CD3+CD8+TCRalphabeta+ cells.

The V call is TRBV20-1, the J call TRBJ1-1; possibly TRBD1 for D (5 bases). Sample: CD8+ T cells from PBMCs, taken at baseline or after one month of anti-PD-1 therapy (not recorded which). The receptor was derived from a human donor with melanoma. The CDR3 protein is CSAMGRMNTEAFF. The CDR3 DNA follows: TGCAGTGCTATGGGACGGATGAACACTGAAGCTTTCTTT.